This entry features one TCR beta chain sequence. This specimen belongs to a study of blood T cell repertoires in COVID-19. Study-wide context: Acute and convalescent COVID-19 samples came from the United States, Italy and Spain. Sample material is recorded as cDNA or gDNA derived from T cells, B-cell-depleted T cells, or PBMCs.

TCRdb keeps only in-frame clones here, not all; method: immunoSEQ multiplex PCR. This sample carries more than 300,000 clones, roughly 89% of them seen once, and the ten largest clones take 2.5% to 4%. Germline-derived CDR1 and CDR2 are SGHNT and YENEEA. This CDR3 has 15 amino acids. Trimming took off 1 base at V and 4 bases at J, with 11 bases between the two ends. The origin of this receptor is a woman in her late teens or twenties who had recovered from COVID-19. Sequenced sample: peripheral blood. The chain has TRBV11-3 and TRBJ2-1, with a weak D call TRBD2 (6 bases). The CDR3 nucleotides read TGTGCCAGCAGCTTAGGGGACTTACCTTACAATGAGCAGTTCTTC. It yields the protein CASSLGDLPYNEQFF.